The next 23 T cell receptor beta chains were all read from a single sample in a study of blood T cell repertoires in COVID-19. Sequencing used immunoSEQ multiplex PCR; TCRdb keeps in-frame clones, though not all of them. The sample lists about 160,000 clones; approximately 88% were seen once. Sequencing input: peripheral blood. The receptors stem from a woman of 80 years or more with active or convalescent COVID-19.

The chain has TRBV6-5 and TRBJ1-5; D remains unclear. The V and J ends lost 7 bases and 4 bases respectively, with 11 bases between them. Germline loops: CDR1 MNHEY, CDR2 SVGAGI. The CDR3 has 13 residues. The CDR3 loop is CASNDGLNQPQHF. CDR3 DNA sequence: TGTGCCAGCAACGACGGACTAAATCAGCCCCAGCATTTT.

On this clone itself: The junction differs from germline at one of its ends, possibly a read error. The chain joins TRBV6-5 to TRBJ1-4; 8 positions match TRBD1. The CDR3 is made up of 13 amino acids. The germline CDR1 and CDR2 sequences are MNHEY and SVGAGI. The CDR3 DNA sequence: TGCGGAGCAAGGACAGGGTTAAATGAAAAACTGTTTTTT. Protein: CGARTGLNEKLFF.

CDR3 bases: TGTGCCAGCAGCCAACCTGACACTGAAGCTTTCTTT. This sequence encodes CASSQPDTEAFF. The chain links TRBV14 to TRBJ1-1; no reliable D call. Germline V gives CDR1 SGHDN, CDR2 FVKESK. V lost 2 bases and J 3 bases, leaving 4 bases between the germline ends. This CDR3 is 12 amino acids long.

V gene TRBV6-5 combines with J gene TRBJ2-3; D may be TRBD2 (6 bases). Germline V gene data show CDR1 as MNHEY and CDR2 as SVGAGI. This CDR3 comprises 13 residues. Trimming removed 6 bases at V and 4 bases at J, with 11 bases between. CDR3 in DNA: TGTGCCAGCAGCCGAGGAGGGCCAGATACGCAGTATTTT. It is translated as CASSRGGPDTQYF.

On this clone: The same CDR3 is also encoded by other DNA sequences in this sample. CDR3 region: CASSPGGSSYNEQFF. CDR3 sequence (DNA): TGTGCCAGCAGCCCCGGGGGGAGTTCCTACAATGAGCAGTTCTTC. V and J are TRBV7-2 and TRBJ2-1, with TRBD2 identical over 7 bases. Unmatched junction bases numbered 5, after V lost 5 bases and J lost 1 base. This CDR3 comprises 15 residues. CDR1 SGHTA and CDR2 FQGNSA come from the germline V gene.

The rearrangement joins TRBV30 to TRBJ2-2; 8 nucleotides match TRBD1. The CDR3 loop spans 14 amino acids. The germline V gene has CDR1 GTSNPN and CDR2 SVGIG (reference sequence). J lost 5 bases, V lost 3 bases, and 5 bases had no gene match. The DNA of the CDR3 is TGTGCCTGGAGGAACAGGGGGTTGACCGGGGAGCTGTTTTTT. Encoded protein: CAWRNRGLTGELFF.

The chain is built from TRBV6-2 or TRBV6-3 and TRBJ2-1; TRBD2 agrees at 9 bases. V dropped 0 bases and J dropped 8; count of bases not matched to a gene: 8. Germline values: CDR1 MNHEY, CDR2 SVGEGT. The CDR3 is 16 amino acids. The CDR3 here is CASSYSVRIAGDEQFF. The CDR3 DNA reads TGTGCCAGCAGTTACTCGGTGAGGATAGCGGGGGATGAGCAGTTCTTC.

The chain combines TRBV6-5 with TRBJ2-2; D ambiguous. CDR1 MNHEY and CDR2 SVGAGI come from the germline V gene. The CDR3 totals 13 residues. The ends were cut back, 10 bases at V and 2 bases at J, with 11 bases in the middle. The CDR3 DNA reads as TGTGCCACAATTTACATCAACACCGGGGAGCTGTTTTTT. Amino acid sequence: CATIYINTGELFF.

The chain employs TRBV30 and TRBJ1-5; TRBD1 matches at 7 bases. Unmatched junction bases numbered 8, after V lost 6 bases and J lost 3 bases. Per germline, CDR1 GTSNPN and CDR2 SVGIG (reference sequence). This CDR3 contains 14 residues. CDR3 coding DNA: TGTGCCTGTGCCAGACAGGGTCCCAATCAGCCCCAGCATTTT. Encoded protein: CACARQGPNQPQHF.

The V call is TRBV3-1 (or the pseudogene TRBV3-2), the J call TRBJ1-1; TRBD1 aligns across 8 bases. The CDR3 sequence is 15 residues long. The V gene's germline CDR1 is LGHDT and CDR2 YNNKEL (reference sequence). The junction had 3 bases not matched to a gene; V was cut back by 2 bases and J by 1 base. CDR3 coding DNA: TGTGCCAGCAGCCAAATTGGACAGGGGAACACTGAAGCTTTCTTT. Its translation: CASSQIGQGNTEAFF.

This chain links TRBV19 with TRBJ1-3, with D maybe TRBD1 (5 bases). This CDR3 has 13 residues. Between the trimmed V and J ends, which lost 4 bases and 2 bases, there was a span of 6 bases. Germline assignment: CDR1 LNHDA and CDR2 SQIVND (reference sequence). The CDR3 region has the DNA TGTGCCAGTAGTACAGGGACTGGAAACACCATATATTTT. This codes for CASSTGTGNTIYF.

The table lists this clone with a few counts. The chain has TRBV11-2 and TRBJ1-3; no clear D gene. V was pared by 5 bases and J by 7 bases, with 12 bases between. The CDR3 covers 13 residues. Germline values: CDR1 SGHAT, CDR2 FQNNGV. As DNA, the CDR3 is TGTGCCAGCAGCAGAGGGCTCGGGAACACCATATATTTT. Translated, it gives CASSRGLGNTIYF.

This sequence joins TRBV7-8 and TRBJ2-3; the D is unclear. Germline V gene data show CDR1 as SGHVS and CDR2 as FQNEAQ. CDR3 length: 13 amino acids. V gave up 3 bases and J gave up 7 bases, with 11 bases separating them. CDR3 nucleotides: TGTGCCAGCAGCTTTCAAGGCGGAAATACGCAGTATTTT. It codes for CASSFQGGNTQYF.

J is TRBJ1-1 and V is TRBV7-3, with D maybe TRBD1 (6 bases). The CDR3 contains 12 residues. Trimming shortened V by 5 bases and J by 8 bases, and 12 bases separated the two germline ends. Germline V gene lookup returns CDR1 SGHTA and CDR2 FQGTGA. CDR3 sequence: CASSGQMTEAFF. CDR3 DNA: TGTGCCAGCAGCGGACAGATGACGGAAGCTTTCTTT.

The chain links TRBV2 to TRBJ1-2; 7 bases match TRBD1. V trimming: 6 bases; J trimming: 7 bases; junction bases outside the gene matches: 11. Germline V lookup: CDR1 SNHLY, CDR2 FYNNEI. This CDR3 has 14 residues. CDR3 in DNA: TGTGCCAGCAGAGAGCGACAGGGACTAGGTGGCTACACCTTC. This translates into CASRERQGLGGYTF.

The rearrangement joins TRBV13 to TRBJ2-2; 7 bases map to TRBD1. The CDR3 is 13 residues long. J was trimmed by 6 bases and V by 4 bases; bases with no gene match: 2. The germline V gene encodes CDR1 PRHDT and CDR2 FYEKMQ (reference sequence). CDR3 sequence: CASSSDRAGELFF. CDR3 coding DNA: TGTGCCAGCAGCTCCGACAGGGCCGGGGAGCTGTTTTTT.

The chain has TRBV7-6 and TRBJ1-6; possibly TRBD1 for D (5 bases). The CDR3 consists of 14 residues. V shed 5 bases and J shed 7 bases, with 12 bases lying between them. CDR1 SGHVS and CDR2 FNYEAQ come from the germline V gene. The CDR3 DNA reads as TGTGCCAGCAGCCCGGACATTGGGAATTCACCCCTCCACTTT. This codes for CASSPDIGNSPLHF.

The CDR3 DNA sequence: TGTGCCAGCAGTATAAGACAGGGGCCAACTCAGCCCCAGCATTTT. This encodes CASSIRQGPTQPQHF. The V and J genes are TRBV6-5 and TRBJ1-5; 8 bases align to TRBD1. From germline, CDR1 is MNHEY and CDR2 SVGAGI. The ends lost 5 bases at V and 6 bases at J; junction bases unmatched: 9. CDR3 size: 15 residues.

V and J are TRBV6-2 or TRBV6-3 and TRBJ1-3; the D gene is possibly TRBD1 (6 bases). The germline V gene has CDR1 MNHEY and CDR2 SVGEGT. Trimming removed 6 bases from V and 0 bases from J, with 12 bases in between. The CDR3 is 15 residues long. DNA for the CDR3: TGTGCCAGCAGCCCGGGGACAAGCTCTGGAAACACCATATATTTT. Its translation is CASSPGTSSGNTIYF.

This clone showed up just once. V and J are TRBV6-5 and TRBJ2-2, with TRBD1 identical over 7 bases. V was pared by 8 bases and J by 6 bases, with 6 bases of the junction left unmatched. Germline V gives CDR1 MNHEY, CDR2 SVGAGI. CDR3 length equals 13 residues. This chain's CDR3 is CASHTGAAGELFF. CDR3 sequence (DNA): TGTGCCAGCCATACAGGGGCGGCCGGGGAGCTGTTTTTT.

The chain employs TRBV6-2 or TRBV6-3 and TRBJ1-5; 8 bases align to TRBD1. Germline loops: CDR1 MNHEY, CDR2 SVGEGT. Unmatched junction bases numbered 17, after V lost 5 bases and J lost 2 bases. The CDR3 is 19 amino acids. In DNA, the CDR3 is TGTGCCAGCAGTGACGGACAGGGTCAGTTTTTTCGTGGCAATCAGCCCCAGCATTTT. It is translated as CASSDGQGQFFRGNQPQHF.

The chain carries TRBV9 and TRBJ2-5; the match to TRBD2 covers 13 bases. The CDR3 sequence is 17 residues long. CDR1 is SGDLS and CDR2 is YYNGEE in the germline V gene. J gave up 4 bases and V 0 bases, and 6 bases lay outside the gene matches. Written as DNA, the CDR3 is TGTGCCAGCAGCGTAGCTGGGACTAGCGGGGCTGGAGAGACCCAGTACTTC. Translated: CASSVAGTSGAGETQYF.

This clone has just a few counts. The CDR3 spells CASSTDRVGYEQYF. The CDR3 region has the DNA TGCGCCAGCAGCACAGACAGGGTGGGCTACGAGCAGTACTTC. The chain recombines TRBV5-1 with TRBJ2-7, with TRBD1 matching 7 bases. The CDR3 loop spans 14 amino acids. The germline CDR1 and CDR2 sequences are SGHRS and YFSETQ. Trimming at V came to 4 bases and at J to 3 bases, leaving 7 bases not matched to a gene.